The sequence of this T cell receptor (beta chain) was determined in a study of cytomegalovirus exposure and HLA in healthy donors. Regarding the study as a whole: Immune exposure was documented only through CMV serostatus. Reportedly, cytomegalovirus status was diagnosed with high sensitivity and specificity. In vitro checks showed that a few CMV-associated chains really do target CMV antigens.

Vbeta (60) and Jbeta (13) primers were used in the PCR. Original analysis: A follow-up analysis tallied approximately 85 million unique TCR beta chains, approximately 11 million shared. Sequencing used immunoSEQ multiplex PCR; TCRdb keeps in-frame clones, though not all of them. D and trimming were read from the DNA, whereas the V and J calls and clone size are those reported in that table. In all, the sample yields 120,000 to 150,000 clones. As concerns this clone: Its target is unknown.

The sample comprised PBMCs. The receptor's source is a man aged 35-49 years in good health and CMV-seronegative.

CDR3 loop: CASTNRVVYEQYF. CDR3 coding DNA: TGTGCCAGTACAAACAGGGTAGTGTACGAGCAGTACTTC. The J gene is TRBJ2-7, the V gene TRBV28, with D perhaps matching TRBD1 (6 bases). This CDR3 comprises 13 residues. Looked up from germline, CDR1 is MDHEN and CDR2 is SYDVKM. Between the trimmed V and J ends, which lost 9 bases and 4 bases, there was a span of 16 bases.